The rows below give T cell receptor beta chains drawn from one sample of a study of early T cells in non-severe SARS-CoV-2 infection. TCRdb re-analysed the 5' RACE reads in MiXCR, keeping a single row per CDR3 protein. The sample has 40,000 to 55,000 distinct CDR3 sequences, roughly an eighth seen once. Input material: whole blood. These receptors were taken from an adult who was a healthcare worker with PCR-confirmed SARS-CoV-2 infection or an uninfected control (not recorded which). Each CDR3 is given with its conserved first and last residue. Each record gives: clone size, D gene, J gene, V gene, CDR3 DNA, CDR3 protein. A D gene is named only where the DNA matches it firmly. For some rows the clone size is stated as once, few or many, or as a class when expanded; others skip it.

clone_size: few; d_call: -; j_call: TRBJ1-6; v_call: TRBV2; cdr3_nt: TGTGCCAGCAGTGTTACGGACATCTCCTATAATTCACCCCTCCACTTT; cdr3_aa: CASSVTDISYNSPLHF
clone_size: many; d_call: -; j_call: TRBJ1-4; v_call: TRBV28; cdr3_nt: TGTGCCAGCAGTTCAGTTGGGGGGCGGATCGAGGAAAAACTGTTTTTT; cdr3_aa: CASSSVGGRIEEKLFF
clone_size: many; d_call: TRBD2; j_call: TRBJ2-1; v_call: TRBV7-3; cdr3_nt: TGTGCCAGCAGCCCCAGCGGGGGCCCTTACAATGAGCAGTTCTTC; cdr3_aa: CASSPSGGPYNEQFF
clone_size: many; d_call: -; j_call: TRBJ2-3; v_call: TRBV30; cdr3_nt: TGTGCCTGGAGGTCTGAGGGCCCCATAATGTATTTT; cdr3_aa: CAWRSEGPIMYF
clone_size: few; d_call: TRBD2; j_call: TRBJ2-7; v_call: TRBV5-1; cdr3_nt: TGCGCCAGCAGCCGACTAGCGGGAGGGTCCTACGAGCAGTACTTC; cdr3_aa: CASSRLAGGSYEQYF
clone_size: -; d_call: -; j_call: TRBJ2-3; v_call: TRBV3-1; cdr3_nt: TGTGCCAGCAGCCCTCGCTCCGAGAACACAGATACGCAGTATTTT; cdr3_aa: CASSPRSENTDTQYF
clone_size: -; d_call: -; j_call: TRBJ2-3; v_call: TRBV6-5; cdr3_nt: TGTGCCAGCAGTTACTTGGCAAGAGATACGCAGTATTTT; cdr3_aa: CASSYLARDTQYF
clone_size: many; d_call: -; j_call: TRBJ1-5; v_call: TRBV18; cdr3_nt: TGTGCCAGCTCAAGTTTTAGCAATCAGCCCCAGCATTTT; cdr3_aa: CASSSFSNQPQHF
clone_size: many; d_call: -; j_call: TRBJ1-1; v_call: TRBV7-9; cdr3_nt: TGTGCCAGCAGCCCCCCTTCAACAGGGAGCGCTGAAGCTTTCTTT; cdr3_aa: CASSPPSTGSAEAFF
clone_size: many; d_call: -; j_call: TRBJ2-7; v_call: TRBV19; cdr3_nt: TGTGCCAGTAGTATGGTGGGCCAGAACGAGCAGTACTTC; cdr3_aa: CASSMVGQNEQYF
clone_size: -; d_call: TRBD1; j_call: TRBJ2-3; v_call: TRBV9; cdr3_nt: TGTGCCAGCGTCCGGGACAGCAGCACAGATACGCAGTATTTT; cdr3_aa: CASVRDSSTDTQYF